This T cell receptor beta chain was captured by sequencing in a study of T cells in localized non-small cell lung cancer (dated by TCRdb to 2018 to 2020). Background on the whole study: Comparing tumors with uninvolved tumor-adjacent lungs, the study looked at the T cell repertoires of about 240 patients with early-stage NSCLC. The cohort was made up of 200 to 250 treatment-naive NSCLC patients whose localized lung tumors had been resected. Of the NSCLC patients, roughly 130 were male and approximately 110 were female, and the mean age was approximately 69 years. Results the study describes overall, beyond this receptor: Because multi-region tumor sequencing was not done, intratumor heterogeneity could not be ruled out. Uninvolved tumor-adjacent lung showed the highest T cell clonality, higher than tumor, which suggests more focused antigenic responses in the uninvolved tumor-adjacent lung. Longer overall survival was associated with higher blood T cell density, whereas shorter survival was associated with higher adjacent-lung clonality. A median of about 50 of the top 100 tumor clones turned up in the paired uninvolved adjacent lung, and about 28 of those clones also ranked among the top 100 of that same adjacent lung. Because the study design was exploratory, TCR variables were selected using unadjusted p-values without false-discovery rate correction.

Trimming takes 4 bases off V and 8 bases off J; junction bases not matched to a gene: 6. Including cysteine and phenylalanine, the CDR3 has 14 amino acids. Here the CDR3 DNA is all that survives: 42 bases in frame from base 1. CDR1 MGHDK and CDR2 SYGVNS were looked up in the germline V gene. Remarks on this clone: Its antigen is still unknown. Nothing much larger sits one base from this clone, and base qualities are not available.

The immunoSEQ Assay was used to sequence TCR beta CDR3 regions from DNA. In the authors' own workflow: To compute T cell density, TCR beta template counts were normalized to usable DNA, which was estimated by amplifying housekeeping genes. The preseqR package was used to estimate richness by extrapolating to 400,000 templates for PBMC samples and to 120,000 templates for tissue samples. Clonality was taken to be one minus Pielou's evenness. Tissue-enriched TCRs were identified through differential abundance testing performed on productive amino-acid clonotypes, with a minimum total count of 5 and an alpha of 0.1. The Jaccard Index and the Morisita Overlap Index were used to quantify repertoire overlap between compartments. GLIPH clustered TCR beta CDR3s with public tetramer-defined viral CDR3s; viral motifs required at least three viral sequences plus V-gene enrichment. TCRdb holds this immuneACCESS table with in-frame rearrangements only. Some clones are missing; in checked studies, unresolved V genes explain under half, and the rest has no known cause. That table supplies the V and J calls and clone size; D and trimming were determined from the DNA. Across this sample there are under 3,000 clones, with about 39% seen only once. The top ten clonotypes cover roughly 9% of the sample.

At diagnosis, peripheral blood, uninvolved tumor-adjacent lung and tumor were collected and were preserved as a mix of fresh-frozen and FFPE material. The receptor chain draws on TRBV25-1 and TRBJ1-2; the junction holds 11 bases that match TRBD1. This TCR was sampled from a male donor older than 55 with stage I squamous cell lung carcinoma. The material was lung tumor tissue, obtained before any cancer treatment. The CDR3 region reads CASSADRGLGGYTF. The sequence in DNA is TGTGCCAGCAGTGCGGACAGGGGGCTGGGCGGCTACACCTTC.